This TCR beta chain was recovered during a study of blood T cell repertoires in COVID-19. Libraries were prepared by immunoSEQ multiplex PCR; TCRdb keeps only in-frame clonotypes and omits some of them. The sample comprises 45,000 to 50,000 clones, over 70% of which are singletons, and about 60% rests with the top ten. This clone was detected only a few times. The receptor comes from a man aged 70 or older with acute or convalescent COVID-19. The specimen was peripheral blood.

Here the CDR3 DNA reads TGTGCCAGCAGCACCACCGGGACAGCTGGAAACACCATATATTTT. It encodes CASSTTGTAGNTIYF. The V call is TRBV5-6, the J call TRBJ1-3, with 7 nucleotides matching TRBD1. Germline trimming cut 4 bases from V and 2 bases from J; bases unmatched to any gene: 6. Per the germline V gene, CDR1 is SGHDT and CDR2 is YYEEEE. The CDR3 consists of 15 residues. The whole variable domain, remainder taken from reference TRBV5-6 and TRBJ1-3, is DAGVTQSPTHLIKTRGQQVTLRCSPKSGHDTVSWYQQALGQGPQFIFQYYEEEERQRGNFPDRFSGHQFPNYSSELNVNALLLGDSALYLCASSTTGTAGNTIYFGEGSWLTVV.